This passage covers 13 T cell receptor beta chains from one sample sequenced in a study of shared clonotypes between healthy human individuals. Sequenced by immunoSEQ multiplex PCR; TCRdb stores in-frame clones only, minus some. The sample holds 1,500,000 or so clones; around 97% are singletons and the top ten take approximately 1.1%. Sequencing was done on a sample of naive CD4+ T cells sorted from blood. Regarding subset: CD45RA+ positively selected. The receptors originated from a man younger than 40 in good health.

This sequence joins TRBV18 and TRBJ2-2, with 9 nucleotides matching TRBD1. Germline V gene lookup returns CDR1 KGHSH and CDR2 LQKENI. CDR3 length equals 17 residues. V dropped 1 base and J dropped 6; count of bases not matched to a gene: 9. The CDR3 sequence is CASSPQSNRGRPGELFF. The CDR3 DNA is TGTGCCAGCTCACCACAGTCGAACAGGGGGCGCCCCGGGGAGCTGTTTTTT.

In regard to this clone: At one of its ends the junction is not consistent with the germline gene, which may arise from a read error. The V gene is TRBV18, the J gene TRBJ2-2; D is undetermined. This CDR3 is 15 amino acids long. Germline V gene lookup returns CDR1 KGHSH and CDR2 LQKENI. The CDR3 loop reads CASPPTSPDTGELFF. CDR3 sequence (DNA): TGTGCCAGCCCACCAACCTCTCCAGACACCGGGGAGCTGTTTTTT.

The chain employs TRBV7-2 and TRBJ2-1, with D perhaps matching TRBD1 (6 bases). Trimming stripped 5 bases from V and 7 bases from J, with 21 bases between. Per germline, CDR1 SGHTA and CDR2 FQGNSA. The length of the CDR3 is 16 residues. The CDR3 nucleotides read TGTGCCAGCAGCCAAGGACCCCAGGGGCAGGGGAATGAGCAGTTCTTC. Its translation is CASSQGPQGQGNEQFF.

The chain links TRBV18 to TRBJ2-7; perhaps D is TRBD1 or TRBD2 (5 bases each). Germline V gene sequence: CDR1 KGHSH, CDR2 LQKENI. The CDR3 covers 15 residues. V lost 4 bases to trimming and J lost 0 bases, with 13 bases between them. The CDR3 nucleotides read TGTGCCAGCTCACGTAGAGGGGCCCACTCCTACGAGCAGTACTTC. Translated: CASSRRGAHSYEQYF.

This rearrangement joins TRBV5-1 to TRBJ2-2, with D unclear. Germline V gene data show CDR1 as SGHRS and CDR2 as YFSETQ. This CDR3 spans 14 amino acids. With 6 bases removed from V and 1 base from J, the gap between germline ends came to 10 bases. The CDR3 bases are TGCGCCAGCATGAGACTCCAGAACACCGGGGAGCTGTTTTTT. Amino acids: CASMRLQNTGELFF.

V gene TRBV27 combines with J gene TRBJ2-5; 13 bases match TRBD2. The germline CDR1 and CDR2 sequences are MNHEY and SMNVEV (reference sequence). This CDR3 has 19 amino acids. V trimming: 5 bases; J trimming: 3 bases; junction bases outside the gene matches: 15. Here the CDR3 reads CASSMTSGRLLGKKETQYF. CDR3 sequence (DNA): TGTGCCAGCAGTATGACTAGCGGGAGGCTTTTGGGGAAAAAAGAGACCCAGTACTTC.

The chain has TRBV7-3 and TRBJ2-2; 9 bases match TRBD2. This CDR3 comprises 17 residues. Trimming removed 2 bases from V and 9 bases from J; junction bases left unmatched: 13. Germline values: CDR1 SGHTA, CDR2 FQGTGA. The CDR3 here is CASSLPPASGISRELFF. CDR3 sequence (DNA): TGTGCCAGCAGCTTACCCCCGGCTAGCGGGATATCTAGGGAGCTGTTTTTT.

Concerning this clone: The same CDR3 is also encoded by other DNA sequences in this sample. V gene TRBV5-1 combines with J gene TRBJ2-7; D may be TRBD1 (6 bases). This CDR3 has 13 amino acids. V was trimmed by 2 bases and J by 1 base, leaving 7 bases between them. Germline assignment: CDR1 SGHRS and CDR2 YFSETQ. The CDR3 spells CASSLTGSYEQYF. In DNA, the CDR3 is TGCGCCAGCAGCTTAACAGGGTCCTACGAGCAGTACTTC.

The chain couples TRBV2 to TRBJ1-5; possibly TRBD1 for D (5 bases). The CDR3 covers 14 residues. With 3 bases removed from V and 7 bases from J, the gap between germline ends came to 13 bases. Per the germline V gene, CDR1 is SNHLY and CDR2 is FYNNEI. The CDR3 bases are TGTGCCAGCAGTGAGAGAATCCAGGGCCAGCCCCAGCATTTT. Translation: CASSERIQGQPQHF.

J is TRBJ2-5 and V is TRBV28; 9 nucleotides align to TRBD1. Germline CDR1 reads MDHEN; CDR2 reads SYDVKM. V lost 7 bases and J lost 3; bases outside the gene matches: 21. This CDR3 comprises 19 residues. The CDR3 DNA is TGTGCCAGCAAAACTTTTAGGGCCGTCGGACAGGGGAGAGAAGAGACCCAGTACTTC. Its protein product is CASKTFRAVGQGREETQYF. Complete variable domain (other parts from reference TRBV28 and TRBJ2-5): DVKVTQSSRYLVKRTGEKVFLECVQDMDHENMFWYRQDPGLGLRLIYFSYDVKMKEKGDIPEGYSVSREKKERFSLILESASTNQTSMYLCASKTFRAVGQGREETQYFGPGTRLLVL.

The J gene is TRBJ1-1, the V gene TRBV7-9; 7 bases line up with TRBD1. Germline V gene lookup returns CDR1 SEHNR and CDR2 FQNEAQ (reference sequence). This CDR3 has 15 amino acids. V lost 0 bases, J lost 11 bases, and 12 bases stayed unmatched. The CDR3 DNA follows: TGTGCCAGCAGCTTAGCCAGGCGCGAGGGGGCGGAGGCTTTCTTT. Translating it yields CASSLARREGAEAFF.

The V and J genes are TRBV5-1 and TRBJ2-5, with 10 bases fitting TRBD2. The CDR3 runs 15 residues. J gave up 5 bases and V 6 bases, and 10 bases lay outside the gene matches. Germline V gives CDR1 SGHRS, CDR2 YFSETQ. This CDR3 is CASKRAGGPGETQYF. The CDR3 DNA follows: TGCGCCAGCAAAAGAGCGGGAGGGCCGGGGGAGACCCAGTACTTC.

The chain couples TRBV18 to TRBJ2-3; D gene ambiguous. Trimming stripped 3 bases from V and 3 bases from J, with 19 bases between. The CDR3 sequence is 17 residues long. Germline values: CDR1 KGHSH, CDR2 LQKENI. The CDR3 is CASSPSRLPTPTDTQYF. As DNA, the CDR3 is TGTGCCAGCTCACCTTCGCGCCTTCCAACCCCGACAGATACGCAGTATTTT.